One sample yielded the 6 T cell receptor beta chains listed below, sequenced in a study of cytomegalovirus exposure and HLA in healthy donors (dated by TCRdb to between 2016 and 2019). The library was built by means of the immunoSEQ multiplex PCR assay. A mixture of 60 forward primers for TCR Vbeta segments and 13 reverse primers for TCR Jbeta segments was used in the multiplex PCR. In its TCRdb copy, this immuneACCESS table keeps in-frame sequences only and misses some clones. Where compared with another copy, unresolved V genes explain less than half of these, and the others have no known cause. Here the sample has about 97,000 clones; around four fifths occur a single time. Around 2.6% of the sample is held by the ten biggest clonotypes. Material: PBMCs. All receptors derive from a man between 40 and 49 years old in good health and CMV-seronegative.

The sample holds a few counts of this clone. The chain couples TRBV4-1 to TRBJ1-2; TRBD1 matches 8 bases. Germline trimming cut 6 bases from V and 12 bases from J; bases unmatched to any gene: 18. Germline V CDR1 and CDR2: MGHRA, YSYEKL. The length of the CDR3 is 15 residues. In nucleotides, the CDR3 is TGCGCCAGCAGTTTTATCGGCAGGGGGCAAAGGACTAACACCTTC. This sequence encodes CASSFIGRGQRTNTF.

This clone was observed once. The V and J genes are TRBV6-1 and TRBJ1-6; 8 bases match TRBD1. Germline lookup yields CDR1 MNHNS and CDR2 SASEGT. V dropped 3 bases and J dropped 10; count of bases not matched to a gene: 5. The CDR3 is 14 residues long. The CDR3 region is CASSDTGGLSPLHF. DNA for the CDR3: TGTGCCAGCAGTGACACAGGGGGTCTGTCACCCCTCCACTTT.

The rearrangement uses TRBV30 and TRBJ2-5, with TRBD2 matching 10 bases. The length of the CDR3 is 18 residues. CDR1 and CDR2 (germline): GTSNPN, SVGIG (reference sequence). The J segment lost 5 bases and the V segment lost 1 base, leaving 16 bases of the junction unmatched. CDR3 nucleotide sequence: TGTGCCTGGAGTGCCAAGCGGGGGGGAGCGCTGTTTGGGGAGACCCAGTACTTC. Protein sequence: CAWSAKRGGALFGETQYF.

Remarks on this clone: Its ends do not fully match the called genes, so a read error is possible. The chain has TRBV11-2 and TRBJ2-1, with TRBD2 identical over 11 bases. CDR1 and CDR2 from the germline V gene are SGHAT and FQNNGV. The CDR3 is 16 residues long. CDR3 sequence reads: CVSSLDSASGGNEQFF. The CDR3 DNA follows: TGTGTCAGCAGCTTAGATAGCGCTAGCGGGGGGAATGAGCAGTTCTTC.

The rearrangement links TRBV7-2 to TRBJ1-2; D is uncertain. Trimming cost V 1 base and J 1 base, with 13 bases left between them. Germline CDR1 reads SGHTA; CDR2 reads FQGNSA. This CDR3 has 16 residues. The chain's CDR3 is CASSLGRSGINYGYTF. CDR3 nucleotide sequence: TGTGCCAGCAGCTTAGGGAGATCGGGGATTAACTATGGCTACACCTTC.

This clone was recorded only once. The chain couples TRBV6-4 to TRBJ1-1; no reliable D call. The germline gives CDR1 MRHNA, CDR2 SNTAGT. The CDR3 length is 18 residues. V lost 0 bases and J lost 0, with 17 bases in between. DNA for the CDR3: TGTGCCAGCAGTGACTCTACCTCATTCTACAGCTTGAACACTGAAGCTTTCTTT. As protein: CASSDSTSFYSLNTEAFF.